This T cell receptor (beta chain) was sequenced in a study of blood T cell repertoires in COVID-19. Clones were sequenced by immunoSEQ multiplex PCR, and TCRdb holds only the in-frame ones, with some missing. The sample lists 200,000 to 250,000 clones, roughly 80% occurring once. CDR3 length: 14 residues. CDR1 is ENHRY and CDR2 is SYGVKD in the germline V gene. V was cut by 10 bases and J by 0 bases, with 14 bases left in between. Sequenced: PBMCs or T cells enriched from blood (not recorded which). The rearrangement joins TRBV10-3 to TRBJ2-3; D might be TRBD2 (6 bases). This sequence originates from a woman aged 45-60 years who had been exposed to COVID-19. The CDR3 loop reads CATTTRDSTDTQYF. CDR3 bases: TGTGCCACTACGACTAGAGATAGCACAGATACGCAGTATTTT.